The text below deals with one T cell receptor (beta chain). This record comes from a study of cytomegalovirus exposure and HLA in healthy donors. The CDR3 has 19 amino acids. The junction had 19 bases not matched to a gene; V was cut back by 0 bases and J by 6 bases. Looked up from germline, CDR1 is GTSNPN and CDR2 is SVGIG (reference sequence). With 60 Vbeta and 13 Jbeta primers, the PCR was carried out. The repertoire was sequenced with immunoSEQ multiplex PCR; TCRdb's copy has only in-frame clones and lacks some. This table holds 100,000 or so clones, roughly 80% found once. This chain joins TRBV30 and TRBJ2-3, with 9 bases fitting TRBD2. The sequence was obtained from a middle-aged man in good health and CMV-seronegative. Material: PBMCs. The CDR3 sequence is CAWSVVRGKSGRIRDTQYF. CDR3 nucleotide sequence: TGTGCCTGGAGTGTAGTAAGGGGTAAGAGCGGGAGGATTCGGGATACGCAGTATTTT.